This T cell receptor (beta chain) stems from a study of CD8 T cells in Susac syndrome. CDR1 MNHEY and CDR2 SVGEGT come from the germline V gene. The CDR3 loop spans 14 amino acids. V lost 6 bases, J lost 3 bases, and 13 bases lay in between. RNA, at about 0.45 to 1 ug, was reverse transcribed with random hexamers. TCRdb re-called the immunoSEQ multiplex PCR reads with MiXCR, one entry per CDR3 protein. The repertoire consists of 150,000 to 200,000 distinct CDR3 sequences, with 94% occurring once and the leading ten covering 0.08% to 0.095%. Specimen: CD4+ T cells from PBMCs. The rearrangement links TRBV6-2 or TRBV6-3 to TRBJ2-3; D is unresolved. This TCR was recovered from a human donor with multiple sclerosis. CDR3 DNA: TGTGCCAGCAGATTCCAGGCGGCTACAGATACGCAGTATTTT. This codes for CASRFQAATDTQYF.